This TCR beta chain was retrieved from a study of vaccination and CD4 T cells after COVID-19. Study in general: Post-diagnosis, post-COVID samples were collected after a median around 97 days, ranging 35 to 161. The control cultures got either a CEFX pool, an HIV-1 Nef pool, or no peptide at all. Overlapping spike peptides served as the stimulus for the cells. These peptides came from SARS-CoV-2 and from the common cold coronaviruses HCoV-NL63, HCoV-OC43 and HCoV-229E. General study findings and limits: The authors identified 304 of 307 vaccine-specific clones in convalescent patients as spike mono-reactive.

Treatment denoted: roughly 10-day PBMC culture with coronavirus spike peptide pools or control peptides (ViraFEST assay). CDR3 length: 15 residues. V lost 7 bases to trimming and J lost 8 bases, with 21 bases between them. Germline-derived CDR1 and CDR2 are MNHEY and SMNVEV (reference sequence). This clonotype was observed a few times. The target antigen is unknown. The study sequenced cultured CD4+ T cell DNA using the Oncomine TCR Beta short-read assay. In TCRdb, the PCR reads were re-called with MiXCR into one record per CDR3 protein. The table lists 20,000 to 25,000 distinct CDR3 sequences, 40% to 50% of them singletons.

The chain carries TRBV27 and TRBJ2-1; possibly TRBD1 for D (5 bases). The specimen was CD4+ T cells from blood, cultured in vitro, collected before SARS-CoV-2 vaccination. The clonotype comes from a human donor who received a COVID-19 vaccine. The CDR3 region is CASKRNSDSTYEQFF. CDR3 DNA sequence: TGTGCCAGCAAACGCAACTCTGACAGTACCTATGAGCAGTTCTTC.